This T cell receptor beta chain was obtained from a study of cytomegalovirus exposure and HLA in healthy donors. Broader study findings: In vitro data verified three CMV-associated chains as specific for CMV antigens.

Comments on this clone: As yet, its antigen is unknown.

With 60 Vbeta and 13 Jbeta primers, the PCR was carried out. Only in-frame clones appear in the TCRdb table, and some are missing; sequencing was by immunoSEQ multiplex PCR. The table lists 70,000 to 95,000 clones, about 77% of them singletons. Specimen: PBMCs. The TCR originated in a man aged 50-59 years in good health and CMV-seronegative.

CDR3 region: CASSSGQHNQPQHF. CDR3 bases: TGTGCCAGTAGCTCGGGACAGCACAATCAGCCCCAGCATTTT. This sequence joins TRBV19 and TRBJ1-5; 7 nucleotides align to TRBD1. The V segment lost 6 bases and the J segment 3 bases; nucleotides outside the gene matches: 5. In germline, CDR1 is LNHDA, CDR2 SQIVND (reference sequence). The CDR3 covers 14 residues.